The rows below give T cell receptor beta chains drawn from one sample of a study of shared clonotypes between healthy human individuals. The table came from immunoSEQ multiplex PCR; TCRdb's copy has only in-frame clones and leaves some out. The sample holds 190,000 or so clones, 66% seen once. The material sequenced was memory CD4+ T cells sorted from blood. These receptors were collected from a man aged 30 to 39 in good health. CDR3s include the opening cysteine and the closing phenylalanine or tryptophan. Fields, in order: J gene, D gene, clone size, V gene, CDR3 length, CDR3 protein. A D gene is named only where the DNA matches it firmly. The size of a clone is reported for some rows only, either as once, few or many, or as a class for expanded clones.

TRBJ2-2,NA,NA,TRBV11-2,15,CASSLRGSNTGELFF
TRBJ2-2,NA,NA,TRBV6-1,12,CASEKARGELFF
TRBJ2-7,TRBD2,NA,TRBV28,16,CASSSPGLVSFYEQYF
TRBJ2-7,TRBD1,few,TRBV5-1,13,CASSHPDREEQYF
TRBJ1-2,TRBD1,few,TRBV6-6,15,CASSYTGTGEGGYTF
TRBJ1-2,NA,few,TRBV19,11,CASTSTAGYTF
TRBJ1-4,TRBD1,NA,TRBV7-6,16,CASSKSGQGVTEKLFF
TRBJ2-1,TRBD2,NA,TRBV15,16,CATSTLLAGVLNEQFF
TRBJ2-2,NA,few,TRBV4-3,15,CASSQDSRASGELFF
TRBJ2-1,NA,NA,TRBV28,12,CASSLSYNEQFF
TRBJ2-6,NA,NA,TRBV10-3,16,CAIPGPVARGANVLTF